The 20 T cell receptor beta chains reported below all come from one sample, sequenced in a study of T cells in Graves' hyperthyroidism and ophthalmopathy. Researchers took RNA transcripts and amplified the TCR beta CDR3 regions from them. Carried out on the TCR CDR3, a first-round RT-PCR used the HTBI primer set. TCRdb re-analysed the multiplex PCR reads in MiXCR, keeping a single row per CDR3 protein. The sample includes 530,000 or so distinct CDR3 sequences, roughly a sixth of them seen just once. The sequenced sample was blood. Receptors were obtained from a woman aged 18 to 35 with Graves' ophthalmopathy.

V usage is TRBV7-9 and J usage is TRBJ1-3; D ambiguous. The CDR3 spans 15 residues. V was pared by 5 bases and J by 0 bases, with 11 bases between. From germline, CDR1 is SEHNR and CDR2 FQNEAQ (reference sequence). CDR3 sequence reads: CASSVPASSGNTIYF. As DNA, the CDR3 is TGTGCCAGCAGCGTCCCAGCGAGCTCTGGAAACACCATATATTTT.

This clonotype appeared a few times. The rearrangement links TRBV6-2 or TRBV6-3 to TRBJ2-3, with 9 bases lining up with TRBD1. The CDR3 length is 14 residues. Trimming at V came to 6 bases and at J to 4 bases, leaving 5 bases not matched to a gene. Germline V gene sequence: CDR1 MNHEY, CDR2 SVGEGT. CDR3 in amino acids: CASRDRGSSDTQYF. The CDR3 DNA reads TGTGCCAGCAGGGACAGGGGTTCTTCAGATACGCAGTATTTT.

The CDR3 nucleotides are TGCAGTGCTAATAAGGACCAGCCGAACACTGAAGCTTTCTTT. The encoded protein is CSANKDQPNTEAFF. The chain joins TRBV20-1 to TRBJ1-1, with D unclear. Germline V lookup: CDR1 DFQATT, CDR2 SNEGSKA (reference sequence). With 4 bases removed from V and 1 base from J, the gap between germline ends came to 13 bases. The CDR3 loop spans 14 amino acids.

This clonotype has only a few counts. This chain joins TRBV27 and TRBJ2-7; D not resolved. From germline, CDR1 is MNHEY and CDR2 SMNVEV (reference sequence). The ends were cut back, 2 bases at V and 1 base at J, with 9 bases in the middle. This CDR3 is 14 amino acids long. The CDR3 is CASSLTAESYEQYF. In DNA, the CDR3 is TGTGCCAGCAGTTTAACGGCTGAATCCTACGAGCAGTACTTC.

The chain is built from TRBV28 and TRBJ2-7; TRBD1 might be the D (7 bases). The CDR3 is 14 residues long. Trimming took 8 bases from V and 6 from J, leaving 20 bases between them. Germline lookup yields CDR1 MDHEN and CDR2 SYDVKM. The CDR3 DNA reads as TGTGCCAGCCAGTCCGGGACAGAAGCGGGCGAGCAGTACTTC. Protein: CASQSGTEAGEQYF. Looking up the rest from reference TRBV28 and TRBJ2-7 gives the full variable domain: DVKVTQSSRYLVKRTGEKVFLECVQDMDHENMFWYRQDPGLGLRLIYFSYDVKMKEKGDIPEGYSVSREKKERFSLILESASTNQTSMYLCASQSGTEAGEQYFGPGTRLTVT.

This clonotype has just a few counts. The chain couples TRBV12-3 or TRBV12-4 to TRBJ1-3; unclear D gene. The CDR3 is 15 amino acids. V was pared by 2 bases and J by 0 bases, with 8 bases between. CDR3 loop: CASSLNSFSGNTIYF. The CDR3 nucleotides read TGTGCCAGCAGTTTAAACAGCTTCTCTGGAAACACCATATATTTT.

The chain joins TRBV9 to TRBJ2-7, with unresolved D. Trimming took off 2 bases at V and 6 bases at J, with 12 bases between the two ends. Germline CDR1 reads SGDLS; CDR2 reads YYNGEE. CDR3 length: 13 amino acids. CDR3 coding DNA: TGTGCCAGCAGCGTTGACCCCTCGGGCGAGCAGTACTTC. Its translation: CASSVDPSGEQYF.

This clonotype was seen repeatedly, ten times or more. This chain connects TRBV5-1 to TRBJ1-1, with D unresolved. CDR3 length: 13 residues. Trimming shortened V by 4 bases and J by 5 bases, and 12 bases separated the two germline ends. Germline CDR1 SGHRS, CDR2 YFSETQ. CDR3 sequence: CASSKGGETEAFF. In nucleotides, the CDR3 is TGCGCCAGCAGCAAGGGTGGGGAGACTGAAGCTTTCTTT.

This clonotype was observed many times. The V call is TRBV29-1, the J call TRBJ2-5, with D unresolved. There are 14 residues in the CDR3. Germline values: CDR1 SQVTM, CDR2 ANQGSEA. Trimming pared 3 bases from V and 2 bases from J, leaving 13 bases between. CDR3 sequence: CSVEDRLEQETQYF. The CDR3 coding sequence is TGCAGCGTTGAGGATCGCCTAGAGCAAGAGACCCAGTACTTC.

This clonotype was counted at least ten times. This sequence joins TRBV20-1 and TRBJ2-3; D not certain. The V end was cut by 6 bases, the J end by 6 bases, with 13 bases between. Germline V gives CDR1 DFQATT, CDR2 SNEGSKA (reference sequence). The CDR3 has 12 residues. CDR3 nucleotides: TGCAGTGCGCGTTACATGGGGGATACGCAGTATTTT. Its protein is CSARYMGDTQYF.

This clonotype was recorded at least ten times. The rearrangement uses TRBV20-1 and TRBJ2-1; TRBD2 matches at 14 bases. This CDR3 is 14 amino acids long. Germline V gene data show CDR1 as DFQATT and CDR2 as SNEGSKA (reference sequence). V was clipped by 5 bases and J by 10 bases; unmatched bases: 7. CDR3 sequence: CSAQTSGRAREQFF. The CDR3 region has the DNA TGCAGTGCTCAGACTAGCGGGAGGGCCCGAGAGCAGTTCTTC.

This chain links TRBV6-5 with TRBJ2-4, with a possible D match to TRBD2 (6 bases). The CDR3 contains 15 residues. The germline V and J ends were trimmed by 1 base and 1 base, with 8 bases remaining between them. Germline V gene sequence: CDR1 MNHEY, CDR2 SVGAGI. The CDR3 bases are TGTGCCAGCAGTTACTGGGGGGAGGCCAAAAACATTCAGTACTTC. Residues: CASSYWGEAKNIQYF.

This clonotype has a count of ten or more. J is TRBJ2-3 and V is TRBV12-3 or TRBV12-4, with D perhaps matching TRBD2 (5 bases). The CDR3 consists of 13 residues. V was pared by 5 bases and J by 4 bases, with 10 bases between. The DNA for the CDR3 is TGTGCCAGCAGTGAGACTAACCCAGATACGCAGTATTTT. Its translation: CASSETNPDTQYF.

Many counts were recorded for this clonotype. The chain links TRBV27 to TRBJ2-1; no firm D call. CDR3 length: 15 amino acids. V was trimmed by 3 bases and J by 0 bases, leaving 9 bases between them. Looked up from germline, CDR1 is MNHEY and CDR2 is SMNVEV (reference sequence). CDR3 sequence: CASSFAVSSYNEQFF. The CDR3 DNA follows: TGTGCCAGCAGTTTCGCGGTTAGCTCCTACAATGAGCAGTTCTTC.

There are many counts of this clonotype. V gene TRBV2 combines with J gene TRBJ1-1, with D possibly matching TRBD1 (5 bases). This CDR3 contains 13 residues. The V gene's germline CDR1 is SNHLY and CDR2 FYNNEI. Trimming shortened V by 2 bases and J by 4 bases, and 8 bases separated the two germline ends. CDR3 nucleotide sequence: TGTGCCAGCAGTGAACAGGGCGGCACTGAAGCTTTCTTT. This gives the protein CASSEQGGTEAFF. Supplemented by reference TRBV2 and TRBJ1-1, the full variable domain reads EPEVTQTPSHQVTQMGQEVILRCVPISNHLYFYWYRQILGQKVEFLVSFYNNEISEKSEIFDDQFSVERPDGSNFTLKIRSTKLEDSAMYFCASSEQGGTEAFFGQGTRLTVV.

This clonotype was found many times. The chain links TRBV18 to TRBJ1-1; 8 positions match TRBD1. CDR1 is KGHSH and CDR2 is LQKENI in the germline V gene. The CDR3 runs to 15 residues. V was clipped by 3 bases and J by 0 bases; unmatched bases: 3. CDR3 bases: TGTGCCAGCTCACCGTCGGGACAGGTGAACACTGAAGCTTTCTTT. This codes for CASSPSGQVNTEAFF.

This clonotype came up a few times. The V and J genes are TRBV4-3 and TRBJ2-7, with D tentatively TRBD1 (5 bases). The CDR3 consists of 14 residues. The V gene lost 1 base and the J gene lost 2 bases, with 9 bases spanning the gap. Germline V gene sequence: CDR1 LGHNA, CDR2 YSLEER. In DNA form, the CDR3 reads TGCGCCAGCAGCCAAGTTACAGGCCCCTACGAGCAGTACTTC. The encoded protein is CASSQVTGPYEQYF.

This clonotype was counted between two and nine times. The genes are TRBV7-3 and TRBJ2-3; 8 bases agree with TRBD1. In germline, CDR1 is SGHTA, CDR2 FQGTGA. This CDR3 is 18 amino acids long. The ends lost 1 base at V and 0 bases at J; junction bases unmatched: 9. The CDR3 reads CASSLIRLTGDSTDTQYF. The CDR3 DNA reads as TGTGCCAGCAGCTTAATTCGACTGACAGGGGATAGCACAGATACGCAGTATTTT.

This CDR3 reads CASSPGTARGEKLFF. The CDR3 nucleotides read TGTGCCAGCAGCCCAGGGACAGCTAGGGGTGAAAAACTGTTTTTT. This rearrangement joins TRBV7-9 to TRBJ1-4; TRBD1 matches at 7 bases. The CDR3 has 15 residues. The germline V gene has CDR1 SEHNR and CDR2 FQNEAQ (reference sequence). J was trimmed by 7 bases and V by 5 bases; bases with no gene match: 10.

This clonotype was seen ten or more times. The rearrangement links TRBV6-2 or TRBV6-3 to TRBJ2-7, with 12 bases fitting TRBD1. CDR3 length equals 17 residues. Germline trimming cut 5 bases from V and 7 bases from J; bases unmatched to any gene: 15. CDR1 and CDR2 from the germline V gene are MNHEY and SVGEGT. CDR3 DNA sequence: TGTGCCAGCAGTCCTGTCCGTACCGGGACAGGGGGCAGAGAGCAGTACTTC. Protein sequence: CASSPVRTGTGGREQYF.